These T cell receptor beta chains were read from a single sample in a study of blood T cell repertoires in COVID-19. Clones were sequenced by immunoSEQ multiplex PCR, and TCRdb holds only the in-frame ones, with some missing. The data hold 75,000 to 95,000 clones, with over 80% observed a single time. The sequenced material came from peripheral blood. The source of these receptors is a man between 50 and 59 years old with acute or convalescent COVID-19. CDR3s include the opening cysteine and the closing phenylalanine or tryptophan. D genes are given only for firm matches. The size of a clone is reported for some rows only, either as once, few or many, or as a class for expanded clones.

d_gene,abundance,j_gene,v_gene,CDR3nt,CDR3aa
.,.,TRBJ1-4,TRBV15,TGTGCCACCAGCAGAGGAGGGGGATTGGAAAAACTGTTTTTT,CATSRGGGLEKLFF
.,.,TRBJ2-3,TRBV5-4,TGTGCCAGCAGCTTGGCAGGGGACGCGGATACGCAGTATTTT,CASSLAGDADTQYF
.,.,TRBJ2-5,TRBV7-7,TGTGCCAGCAGCTTTTCTCCCAGTCTGCAAGAGACCCAGTACTTC,CASSFSPSLQETQYF
.,.,TRBJ1-1,TRBV6-5,TGTGCCAGCCAGTCTGGGGGCAGACGAGAAGCTTTCTTT,CASQSGGRREAFF
TRBD1,.,TRBJ1-6,TRBV23-1,TGCGCCAGCAGTCAGTACAGGGGGCTCGGTTCACCCCTCCACTTT,CASSQYRGLGSPLHF
TRBD1,.,TRBJ1-2,TRBV30,TGTGCCTGGAGTGTGGGGGGACAGGACTATGGCTACACCTTC,CAWSVGGQDYGYTF
.,.,TRBJ1-2,TRBV28,TGTGCCAGCAGTCCCGGATCACAGGGTGGGAGGGATGGCTACACCTTC,CASSPGSQGGRDGYTF
.,.,TRBJ2-7,TRBV6-5,TGTGCCAGCAGTTACTCCCCGGGGGCCTACGAGCAGTACTTC,CASSYSPGAYEQYF
TRBD1,.,TRBJ2-3,TRBV5-4,TGTGCCAGCAGCTTGGTGGGACAGGGGAGAGAGTATACGCAGTATTTT,CASSLVGQGREYTQYF
TRBD2,.,TRBJ2-7,TRBV2,TGTGCCAGCAGAGAAAGCGGGAGTTTCGGCGAGCAGTACTTC,CASRESGSFGEQYF
TRBD1,.,TRBJ2-7,TRBV28,TGTGCCAGCAGCCCAATCGGACAGGCCCCCTACGAGCAGTACTTC,CASSPIGQAPYEQYF
TRBD1,.,TRBJ2-2,TRBV19,TGTGCCAGTAGTGCCCCCGGGACAGGGAACACCGGGGAGCTGTTTTTT,CASSAPGTGNTGELFF
.,once,TRBJ1-2,TRBV6-6,TGTGCCAGCAGAGGCAGGGCCCCCTATGGCTACACCTTC,CASRGRAPYGYTF
.,.,TRBJ2-7,TRBV11-2,TGTGCCAGCAGCTTACTACGGGGGTCCTACGAGCAGTACTTC,CASSLLRGSYEQYF
.,.,TRBJ2-5,TRBV5-1,TGCGCCAGCAGCAGTGCTCCTAGCGAACAAGAGACCCAGTACTTC,CASSSAPSEQETQYF
TRBD1,few,TRBJ2-7,TRBV6-5,TGTGCCAGCAGATTGGACAGGGGACGCGAGCAGTACTTC,CASRLDRGREQYF
.,.,TRBJ2-1,TRBV5-8,TGTGCCAGCAGCGGTGACACGAGGGTTTTTAATAATGAGCAGTTCTTC,CASSGDTRVFNNEQFF
.,.,TRBJ2-4,TRBV21-1,TGTGCCAGCAGGGGACAGGGTAAAAACATTCAGTACTTC,CASRGQGKNIQYF
.,.,TRBJ1-6,TRBV30,TGTGCCTGGAGTGTACAGGCCCCTCTCCACTTT,CAWSVQAPLHF
.,.,TRBJ2-3,TRBV7-3,TGTGCCAGCAGCTCGCAGGTACAGGATACGCAGTATTTT,CASSSQVQDTQYF
TRBD2,once,TRBJ2-5,TRBV7-2,TGTGCCAGCAGCCAACAAGCGGGGGGGCAAGAGACCCAGTACTTC,CASSQQAGGQETQYF
TRBD1,.,TRBJ2-1,TRBV10-1,TGCGCCAGCAGCCAGGGACAGCTAAACCAGGAGCAGTTCTTC,CASSQGQLNQEQFF
.,.,TRBJ2-7,TRBV5-1,TGCGCCAGCAGCTTGGAGTCAGGGTCAGAGCAGTACTTC,CASSLESGSEQYF
TRBD2,.,TRBJ2-3,TRBV19,TGTGCCAGTAGTCCGCAGAGCGGGGGGCTTGCAGATACGCAGTATTTT,CASSPQSGGLADTQYF
TRBD2,.,TRBJ2-3,TRBV4-3,TGCGCCAGCAGCCCCGGTAGCGGGAGCACAGATACGCAGTATTTT,CASSPGSGSTDTQYF
TRBD1,.,TRBJ2-7,TRBV3-1/TRBV3-2,TGTGCCAGCAGCCAAGGACAGGGGGGCTCCGAGCAGTACTTC,CASSQGQGGSEQYF
.,.,TRBJ2-2,TRBV5-1,TGCGCCAGCAGCTTGCGCGAGAACACCGGGGAGCTGTTTTTT,CASSLRENTGELFF
TRBD1,.,TRBJ1-4,TRBV28,TGTGCCAGCAGTCCAGGGGGTATTGGGTCTAATGAAAAACTGTTTTTT,CASSPGGIGSNEKLFF
TRBD1,.,TRBJ2-7,TRBV2,TGTGCCAGCAAGGGACAGGGGGCATACGAGCAGTACTTC,CASKGQGAYEQYF
TRBD1,.,TRBJ1-1,TRBV29-1,TGCAGCGGTGGACAGGGACCTGAAGCTTTCTTT,CSGGQGPEAFF
TRBD2,.,TRBJ2-3,TRBV3-1/TRBV3-2,TGTGCCAGCAGCCAGCAAGCGGGGGCACTAGATACGCAGTATTTT,CASSQQAGALDTQYF
.,once,TRBJ2-1,TRBV3-1/TRBV3-2,TGTGCCAGCAGCCCGGACTTCTACAATGAGCAGTTCTTC,CASSPDFYNEQFF
.,.,TRBJ1-1,TRBV10-3,TGTGCCATCAGTGAGGATAGGAGCACTGAAGCTTTCTTT,CAISEDRSTEAFF